The 13 T cell receptor beta chains reported below all come from one sample, sequenced in a study of T cell responses to AZD1222 COVID-19 vaccine. Libraries were prepared by immunoSEQ multiplex PCR; TCRdb keeps only in-frame clonotypes and omits some of them. Among around 150,000 clones, 90% to 95% were seen once, and the ten largest hold roughly 5%. The source was peripheral blood, collected on day 0 of AZD1222 vaccination. All receptors derive from an adult in good health.

This clone was recorded only once. The gene calls are TRBV7-8 and TRBJ2-1; D unresolved. The germline V gene encodes CDR1 SGHVS and CDR2 FQNEAQ. Between the trimmed V and J ends, which lost 3 bases and 2 bases, there was a span of 11 bases. The CDR3 is 15 residues long. CDR3 sequence (DNA): TGTGCCAGCAGCTTGGCCAGACCGGCCTACAATGAGCAGTTCTTC. This codes for CASSLARPAYNEQFF.

The gene calls are TRBV4-3 and TRBJ2-1; no reliable D call. Germline values: CDR1 LGHNA, CDR2 YSLEER. The CDR3 sequence is 11 residues long. Trimming pared 8 bases from V and 5 bases from J, leaving 7 bases between. The CDR3 loop is CASGRNNEQFF. The CDR3 DNA sequence: TGCGCCAGCGGCAGGAACAATGAGCAGTTCTTC.

This chain links TRBV7-8 with TRBJ2-1; tentatively, D is TRBD1 (6 bases). Trimming removed 3 bases at V and 4 bases at J, with 13 bases between. The CDR3 spans 15 residues. Germline V CDR1 and CDR2: SGHVS, FQNEAQ. In nucleotides, the CDR3 is TGTGCCAGCAGCTTGCTGCAGGGGATATACAATGAGCAGTTCTTC. Translated: CASSLLQGIYNEQFF.

The chain uses TRBV9 and TRBJ1-1; possible D gene TRBD1, 6 bases. CDR1 SGDLS and CDR2 YYNGEE come from the germline V gene. The germline V and J ends were trimmed by 2 bases and 4 bases, with 15 bases remaining between them. CDR3 length equals 15 residues. The CDR3 loop reads CASSVTGNGGTEAFF. CDR3 sequence (DNA): TGTGCCAGCAGCGTCACAGGGAATGGGGGCACTGAAGCTTTCTTT.

CDR3: CASSVTQGASEAFF. The CDR3 DNA reads TGCGCCAGCAGTGTTACACAGGGGGCGAGTGAAGCTTTCTTT. This rearrangement joins TRBV10-1 to TRBJ1-1; TRBD1 agrees at 9 bases. J lost 7 bases, V lost 4 bases, and 7 bases had no gene match. The CDR3 is made up of 14 amino acids. CDR1 and CDR2 (germline): WNHNN, SYGVQD (reference sequence).

The chain couples TRBV6-4 to TRBJ1-6; D remains ambiguous. The V end lost 3 bases, the J end lost 16 bases, and 4 bases lay between the germline ends. The length of the CDR3 is 9 residues. Germline V gene sequence: CDR1 MRHNA, CDR2 SNTAGT. Written as DNA, the CDR3 is TGTGCCAGCAGTGAGGTTCTCCACTTT. Its protein product is CASSEVLHF.

The rearrangement joins TRBV5-1 to TRBJ2-1; TRBD2 might be the D (5 bases). CDR1 SGHRS and CDR2 YFSETQ come from the germline V gene. With 3 bases removed from V and 6 bases from J, the gap between germline ends came to 16 bases. This CDR3 has 15 amino acids. CDR3: CASSSWNSASNEQFF. The CDR3 coding sequence is TGCGCCAGCAGCTCATGGAATAGCGCCTCCAATGAGCAGTTCTTC.

Only a few counts were recorded for this clone. This rearrangement joins TRBV7-9 to TRBJ2-7, with 11 positions matching TRBD2. There are 19 residues in the CDR3. V gave up 4 bases and J gave up 2 bases; unmatched junction bases: 16. Germline CDR1 reads SEHNR; CDR2 reads FQNEAQ (reference sequence). This chain's CDR3 is CASSSIRSSGRNTPYEQYF. CDR3 nucleotide sequence: TGTGCCAGCAGCTCAATAAGATCTAGCGGGAGGAATACCCCCTACGAGCAGTACTTC.

This clone was seen more than once but under ten times. This rearrangement joins TRBV6-5 to TRBJ1-6; D remains unclear. The V gene lost 8 bases and the J gene lost 7 bases, with 15 bases spanning the gap. The germline V gene encodes CDR1 MNHEY and CDR2 SVGAGI. CDR3 length: 14 residues. The CDR3 reads CASQMDGSNSPLHF. CDR3 DNA: TGTGCCAGCCAGATGGACGGCTCGAATTCACCCCTCCACTTT.

The rearrangement uses TRBV7-2 and TRBJ1-2; 7 bases are shared with TRBD1. Germline CDR1 SGHTA, CDR2 FQGNSA. CDR3 length: 14 amino acids. V shed 5 bases, J shed 4 bases, and the junction held 7 bases outside the gene matches. CDR3 protein: CASSPSGTAYGYTF. CDR3 nucleotide sequence: TGTGCCAGCAGCCCCTCCGGGACAGCCTATGGCTACACCTTC.

The chain employs TRBV5-1 and TRBJ2-3; D gene ambiguous. Germline lookup yields CDR1 SGHRS and CDR2 YFSETQ. This CDR3 is 14 amino acids long. V lost 4 bases and J lost 0, with 9 bases in between. The CDR3 nucleotides are TGCGCCAGCAGCCCAGACCGGAGCACAGATACGCAGTATTTT. Protein sequence: CASSPDRSTDTQYF.

This chain uses TRBV5-4 with TRBJ1-4, with TRBD1 matching over 8 bases. The CDR3 contains 14 residues. V lost 5 bases, J lost 4 bases, and 4 bases stayed unmatched. The germline V gene encodes CDR1 SGHNT and CDR2 YYREEE (reference sequence). The CDR3 loop is CASSAGQVNEKLFF. CDR3 sequence (DNA): TGTGCCAGCAGTGCGGGACAGGTTAATGAAAAACTGTTTTTT.

The chain couples TRBV5-1 to TRBJ2-1; TRBD1 aligns across 12 bases. This CDR3 has 14 amino acids. Germline V gene sequence: CDR1 SGHRS, CDR2 YFSETQ. The J segment lost 7 bases and the V segment lost 7 bases, leaving 6 bases of the junction unmatched. CDR3 sequence (DNA): TGCGCCAGCGGGGGACAGGGGGCGGGTAATGAGCAGTTCTTC. Translated, it gives CASGGQGAGNEQFF.